The T cell receptor beta chain under discussion was sequenced for a study of long-term antiretroviral therapy in people with HIV. Trimming at V came to 4 bases and at J to 5 bases, leaving 7 bases not matched to a gene. Germline V gene lookup returns CDR1 SGDLS and CDR2 YYNGEE. There are 15 residues in the CDR3. Investigators performed immunoSEQ version v3.0 at survey level. Target depth was about 35,000-55,000 T-cell genomes per sample. The method was immunoSEQ multiplex PCR; TCRdb's version includes in-frame clones alone and lacks a portion of them. The table lists tens of thousands of clones, under 90% of them singletons. This clone occurred once. The target antigen is unknown. Overall study results and limits: It was observed that HIV repertoires exhibited narrower CDR3 length ranges than controls. Those clones which expanded before ART made up the dominant part of the repertoire at all time points.

Sequences were derived from unsorted PBMCs, sampled less than 2.5 years after starting antiretroviral therapy. This rearrangement joins TRBV9 to TRBJ2-1, with 9 bases fitting TRBD2. The clonotype was recovered from a man aged 40-49 years with HIV. CDR3 region: CASSPWTSANNEQFF. The CDR3 bases are TGTGCCAGCAGCCCATGGACTAGCGCCAACAATGAGCAGTTCTTC.